This record looks at one T cell receptor (beta chain) sequence and its context. Its antigen is undetermined. This specimen belongs to a study of radiotherapy plus CTLA-4 blockade in lung cancer. Overall study: Disease control was achieved by about 34% of patients, and objective responses by about 19%.

Patients with chemo-refractory metastatic non-small-cell lung cancer received focal radiation plus CTLA-4 blockade with ipilimumab. Measured with immunoSEQ multiplex PCR; TCRdb has only the in-frame clones, and not every one. The sample holds some 30,000 clones, approximately 75% seen once. Study conclusions and caveats: Interferon-beta and early blood T cell clone dynamics reportedly predicted response best. Radiotherapy was combined with ipilimumab, and tumor-derived TCR clones then expanded in blood.

Deletions cut 2 bases from V and 3 bases from J, with 7 bases between. The germline V gene encodes CDR1 MNHEY and CDR2 SVGAGI. This CDR3 spans 13 amino acids. The TCR comes from a human donor with non-small cell lung cancer that progressed on radiotherapy plus ipilimumab. The sequencing used peripheral blood, collected from a patient treated with radiotherapy plus ipilimumab. This sequence joins TRBV6-5 and TRBJ1-1; possible D gene TRBD1, 5 bases. CDR3 sequence: CASSYRGYTEAFF. The CDR3 DNA sequence: TGTGCCAGCAGTTACAGGGGCTACACTGAAGCTTTCTTT.